This entry describes one TCR beta chain. This sample stems from a study of shared clonotypes between healthy human individuals. Across the study: A couple of female and a few male donors aged 18 to 49 were enrolled.

The germline V gene has CDR1 MNHEY and CDR2 SVGAGI. The CDR3 extends over 13 amino acids. Trimming took off 9 bases at V and 3 bases at J, with 15 bases between the two ends. Every immunoSEQ plate was one replicate of a subset's evenly spread DNA. For sorted subsets, 150 to 200 ng DNA per replicate equaled roughly 29,000 T cell genomes. Clones were sequenced by immunoSEQ multiplex PCR, and TCRdb holds only the in-frame ones, with some missing. The sample carries about 180,000 clones, 85% to 95% recorded once. The rearrangement joins TRBV6-5 to TRBJ2-7; possibly TRBD2 for D (6 bases). Source material: naive CD4+ T cells sorted from blood. The subset: CD45RA+ positively selected. The receptor's source is a woman aged 30 to 39 in good health. In DNA form, the CDR3 reads TGTGCCAGTCCCCGGGACTCATGCTACGAGCAGTACTTC. Translation gives CASPRDSCYEQYF.